This TCR beta chain was identified during a study of cytomegalovirus exposure and HLA in healthy donors (dated by TCRdb to 2016 to 2017). In the study overall: An earlier analysis of some 600 of the donors reported roughly 300 Gb of sequence data and 95 million to 120 million unique TCR beta sequences obtained from around 170 million T cells. The study aimed to test whether cataloging public T cell receptors could reveal signatures of past pathogen exposure. HLA typing covered class I and class II loci at four-digit resolution. The number of typed donors differed by locus: about 620-630 for A, B, C, DRB1 and DQB1; 522 for DQA1; fewer than 610 for DPA1; and roughly 490 for DPB1. An earlier analysis of 587 of the donors used high-throughput TCR beta sequencing to judge whether each TCR beta V gene segment behaved as functional or pseudogenic. Every repertoire in the discovery cohort had been generated on one and the same sequencing platform. Among the approximately 400 genotyped donors, around 81% belonged to the genetic ancestry cluster associated with self-reported Caucasian donors. On average, around 230,000 unique TCR beta nucleotide sequences were sequenced per donor among more than 350 genotyped donors of the cohort, with roughly 20% of those sequences being non-productive. Along with the approximately 600-subject first cohort, a separate validation cohort of over 90 different subjects was used. Alongside the repertoire data, information on donor age, sex, ethnicity and CMV serostatus was compiled. A later genetic analysis took genome-wide SNP genotypes for about three fifths of the 666 donors and used that subset as a discovery cohort. To predict cytomegalovirus infection status, the study brought together high-throughput TCR immunosequencing, statistical association of individual TCRs with disease status, and machine learning. About 280 gigabases of sequencing data and tens of millions of unique TCR sequences were included in an early release covering under 650 HLA-typed donors. The study used immunosequencing to profile the T cell repertoires of under 700 subjects and linked those repertoires to cytomegalovirus serostatus. In a later analysis, previously published TCR beta repertoires from more than 500 donors were re-analyzed and high-resolution HLA genotyping was added so that TCR occurrence patterns could be studied. The later analysis used no new phenotypic data to find candidate immune exposures, relying instead on TCR beta sequences and their occurrence across donors. Four or five DR-DQ haplotypes were handled as single units for association and clustering because linkage in the cohort was strong. The investigation overall reported the following: A total of 150 or so TCR beta chains were listed by the study as associated with cytomegalovirus. Linkage disequilibrium might explain the correlated functional status among segregating V segments, but an unknown experimental factor could not be ruled out. The 87-base-pair reads could not distinguish some IMGT-functional V segments, including TRBV6-2 and TRBV6-3, so those segments were excluded. According to a later genetic analysis, donors in an Asian-associated ancestry cluster had fewer N-insertions in productive TCRs than the approximately 690-donor mean. A few of the identified cytomegalovirus-associated TCR beta chains were confirmed in vitro to be specific for cytomegalovirus antigens. The presence/absence analyses assumed that sequencing depth was roughly uniform across donors, and that assumption may not be true. Because some donors lacked HLA typing at each locus, the association tests relied only on the typed subset. Specific HLA alleles were associated with roughly 16,000 TCR beta sequences at a false discovery rate of 0.05 in a later analysis. In a later analysis, HLA-associated TCR beta chains were found to be more clonally expanded and to have lower generation probabilities than equally common non-associated chains. The classifier was reported to diagnose cytomegalovirus status with high specificity and sensitivity in both the original and validation cohorts. Because counts were too low, under 20 rarely observed V segments, including chromosome 9 orphons, were left out of the earlier analysis of several hundred of the donors. Most TCR sequences were seen in very few donors, while some public TCRs were found in many individuals. In a later analysis, the rate of TCR association differed among HLA loci, with DRB1 alleles having the most associated TCRs and HLA-C alleles having the fewest. A later analysis found that most CMV-associated TCR beta chains appeared HLA-restricted, with HLA associations seemingly driven largely by CMV exposure. V-gene and J-gene trimming of TCR beta chains was associated with a missense DCLRE1C variant in a later genetic analysis, and the association was replicated in an independent cohort. According to the authors, the approach could potentially be generalized to other disease states and immunological phenotypes. An earlier analysis of approximately 540 of the donors showed that most TCR beta V segments appeared in productive rearrangements either about 90% or about 30% of the time, which broadly matched IMGT annotations. Strong co-occurrence of HLA alleles, especially DR and DQ, made assigning TCR associations to individual alleles difficult. This cohort had only TCR beta chains sequenced, and the lack of alpha or paired-chain data limited which features could be detected. In a later analysis, several top co-occurrence clusters were reported to appear linked to parvovirus B19, influenza, CMV and Epstein-Barr virus. A cluster of highly shared sequence variants was judged likely to represent a technical artifact of the sequencing pipeline. A further reported finding was that TCR beta sequences accurately predicted the HLA-A and HLA-B alleles for most subjects in the first cohort. For the cohort, immune exposure information was limited to CMV serostatus.

In total, 600 or so healthy bone marrow donors made up the cohort. All cohort members were sampled while nominally healthy, although unrecorded immune exposures were likely present. The donor was CMV seropositive and belonged to the group of about 290 seropositive cohort members. A peripheral blood sample was provided by each donor, and peripheral blood mononuclear cells were used for TCR beta sequencing. The Qiagen DNeasy Blood Extraction Kit was used to extract genomic DNA from the blood cell samples. Libraries were prepared through the immunoSEQ multiplex PCR assay. For the multiplex PCR, a mixture combining 60 forward primers for TCR Vbeta segments and 13 reverse primers for TCR Jbeta segments was used. The CDR3 region of rearranged TCR beta genes was amplified from genomic DNA with a multiplex PCR assay. The Illumina HiSeq System was used to sequence the amplified TCR beta libraries as 87-base-pair reads. As for the authors' bioinformatics: In a later analysis, tens of millions of unique TCR beta chains were counted across the 650 to 700 repertoires, and about 9.9 million of these chains were shared by at least two donors. To remove PCR and sequencing errors, raw reads were error-corrected and collapsed into unique sequences using a nearest-neighbor algorithm that merged closely related sequences. V, D and J gene segments were assigned by aligning CDR3 sequences to IMGT reference sequences. Each retained sequence needed at least a six-nucleotide match to both a V gene segment and a J gene segment. A rearrangement was called productive if the CDR3 had no stop codons and remained in frame with V and J, and every other rearrangement was called non-productive. Following IMGT convention, CDR3 was defined as the stretch from the second conserved V-encoded cysteine up to the conserved J-encoded phenylalanine. The earlier analysis of about 590 of the donors excluded sequences that lacked an unambiguous match to a single V gene segment. An earlier analysis of 500 to 600 of the donors classified V segments as functional when productive rearrangements were above 56.7% and as segregating when the standard deviation between donors was above 5%. A statistical classification framework was developed to diagnose cytomegalovirus status using the catalog of TCR beta chain sequences. In a later analysis, V and J genes were assigned by comparing TCR nucleotide sequences against IMGT/GENE-DB human TR gene sequences. In a later analysis, CDR3 sequences and most-parsimonious VDJ recombination scenarios were assigned using the TCRdist pipeline. A later analysis defined each TCR beta chain by its CDR3 amino acid sequence plus V-gene family, and excluded reads lacking a unique V-gene family. To address suspected cross-contamination and a sequencing artifact, a later analysis removed over 500 highly shared, low-generation-probability nucleotide sequences. A later analysis calculated a clonal expansion index for each public chain from normalized within-repertoire ranks of inferred template counts. Generation probabilities in a later analysis came from a VDJ recombination model fitted to out-of-frame rearrangements, and those results were checked against IGoR. A later analysis scored TCR-TCR, TCR-HLA and TCR-CMV co-occurrence with hypergeometric tests, applying a repertoire-size bias correction to TCR pairs. A later analysis estimated false discovery rates by permuting HLA or CMV assignments 20 times. In a later analysis, co-occurring TCRs were grouped using DBSCAN, with TCRdist sequence similarity added in when clustering inside HLA-allele-positive subsets. For co-occurrence clustering, repertoires with fewer than 30,000 or more than 120,000 public chains were excluded, along with about five repertoires with anomalous nucleotide sharing. Held by TCRdb, this immuneACCESS table contains in-frame sequences only and omits some clones. Under half of the omission traces to an unresolved V gene where checked; the cause of the rest is unknown. V and J calls and clone size come straight from that table; D and trimming were deduced from the DNA. The sample table holds some 70,000 clones, of which under 80% were seen once. 12% to 15% of the sample goes to the ten largest clones.

Note on this clone: The specificity of this receptor is unknown. No much larger clonotype is one base removed from it; base qualities were not supplied.

The germline V gene specifies SGHRS as CDR1 and YFSETQ as CDR2. The CDR3 holds 13 amino acids from the cysteine to the phenylalanine. Here the CDR3 DNA is all that survives: 39 bases in frame from base 1. For this chain, trimming is 4 bases at the V end and 6 bases at the J end, and the number of junction bases without a gene match is 2. The chain employs TRBV5-1 and TRBJ2-1; 9 central nucleotides agree with TRBD1. Source material: PBMCs. This clonotype originated in a male donor in good health and CMV-seropositive. The sequenced DNA is TGCGCCAGCAGCCCGGGACAGGGCAATGAGCAGTTCTTC. Its coded protein is CASSPGQGNEQFF.